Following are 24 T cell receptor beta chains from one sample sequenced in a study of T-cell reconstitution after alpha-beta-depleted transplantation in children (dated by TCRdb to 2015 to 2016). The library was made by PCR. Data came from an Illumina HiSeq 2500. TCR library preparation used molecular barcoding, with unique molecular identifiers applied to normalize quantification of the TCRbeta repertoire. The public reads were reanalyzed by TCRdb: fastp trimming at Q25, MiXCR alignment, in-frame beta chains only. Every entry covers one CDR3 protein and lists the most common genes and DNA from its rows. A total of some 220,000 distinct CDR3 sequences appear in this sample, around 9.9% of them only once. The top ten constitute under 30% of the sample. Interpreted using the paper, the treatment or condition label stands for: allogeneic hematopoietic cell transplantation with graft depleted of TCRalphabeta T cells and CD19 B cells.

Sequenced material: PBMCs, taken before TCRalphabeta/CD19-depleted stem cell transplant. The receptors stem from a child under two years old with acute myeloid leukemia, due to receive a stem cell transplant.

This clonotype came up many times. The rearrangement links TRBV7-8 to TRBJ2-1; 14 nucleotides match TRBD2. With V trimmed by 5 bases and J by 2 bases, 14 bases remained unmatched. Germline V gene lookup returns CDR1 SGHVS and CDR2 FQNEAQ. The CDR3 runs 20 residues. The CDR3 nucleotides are TGTGCCAGCAGCCCCTACCCTGGGACTAGCGGGAGCCCGACCTACAATGAGCAGTTCTTC. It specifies CASSPYPGTSGSPTYNEQFF.

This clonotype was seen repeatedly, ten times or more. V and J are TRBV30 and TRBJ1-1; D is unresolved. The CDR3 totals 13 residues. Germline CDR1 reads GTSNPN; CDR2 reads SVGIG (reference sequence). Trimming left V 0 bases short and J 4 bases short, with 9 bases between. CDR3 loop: CAWSVLGVTEAFF. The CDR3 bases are TGTGCCTGGAGTGTACTAGGTGTCACTGAAGCTTTCTTT.

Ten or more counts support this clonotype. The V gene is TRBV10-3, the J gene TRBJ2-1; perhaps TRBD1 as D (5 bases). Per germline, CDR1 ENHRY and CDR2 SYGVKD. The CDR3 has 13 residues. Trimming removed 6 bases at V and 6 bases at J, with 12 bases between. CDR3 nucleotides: TGTGCCATCAGCTCAACAGGAAGCAATGAGCAGTTCTTC. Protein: CAISSTGSNEQFF.

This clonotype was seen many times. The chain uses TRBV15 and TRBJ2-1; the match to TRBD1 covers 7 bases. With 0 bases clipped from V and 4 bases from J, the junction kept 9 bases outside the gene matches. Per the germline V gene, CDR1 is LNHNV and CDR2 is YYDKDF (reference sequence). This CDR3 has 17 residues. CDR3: CATSRDRAPGQYNEQFF. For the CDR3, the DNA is TGTGCCACCAGCAGAGACCGAGCTCCGGGACAGTACAATGAGCAGTTCTTC.

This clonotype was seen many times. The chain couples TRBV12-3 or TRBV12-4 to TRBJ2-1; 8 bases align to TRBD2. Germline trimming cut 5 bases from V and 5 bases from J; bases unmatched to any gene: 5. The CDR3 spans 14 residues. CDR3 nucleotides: TGTGCCAGCAGTCGGGGACTAGACCACAATGAGCAGTTCTTC. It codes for CASSRGLDHNEQFF.

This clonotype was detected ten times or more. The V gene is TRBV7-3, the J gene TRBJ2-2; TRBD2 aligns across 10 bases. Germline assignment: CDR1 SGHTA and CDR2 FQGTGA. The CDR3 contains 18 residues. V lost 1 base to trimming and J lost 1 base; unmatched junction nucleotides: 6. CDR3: CASSLKSSGGLNTGELFF. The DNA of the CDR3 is TGTGCCAGCAGCTTAAAATCTAGCGGGGGCCTGAACACCGGGGAGCTGTTTTTT. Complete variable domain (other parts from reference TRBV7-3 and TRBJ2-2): GAGVSQTPSNKVTEKGKYVELRCDPISGHTALYWYRQSLGQGPEFLIYFQGTGAADDSGLPNDRFFAVRPEGSVSTLKIQRTERGDSAVYLCASSLKSSGGLNTGELFFGEGSRLTVL.

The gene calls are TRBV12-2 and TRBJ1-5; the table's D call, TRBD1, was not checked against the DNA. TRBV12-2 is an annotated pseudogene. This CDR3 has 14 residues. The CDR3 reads CASRPGTGNQPQHF. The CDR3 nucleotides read TGTGCAAGTCGCCCCGGGACAGGAAATCAGCCCCAGCATTTT.

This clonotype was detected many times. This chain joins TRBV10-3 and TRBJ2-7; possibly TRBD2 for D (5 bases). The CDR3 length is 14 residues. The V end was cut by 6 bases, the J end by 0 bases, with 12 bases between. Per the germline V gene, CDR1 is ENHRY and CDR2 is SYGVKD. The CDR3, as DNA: TGTGCCATCAGCCTCGCGGGTCTCTCCTACGAGCAGTACTTC. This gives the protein CAISLAGLSYEQYF.

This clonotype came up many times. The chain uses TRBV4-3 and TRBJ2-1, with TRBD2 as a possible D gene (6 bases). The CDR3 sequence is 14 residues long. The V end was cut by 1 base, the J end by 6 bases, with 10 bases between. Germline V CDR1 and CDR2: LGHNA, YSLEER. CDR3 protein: CASSQVLRGNEQFF. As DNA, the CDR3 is TGCGCCAGCAGCCAAGTCTTGCGGGGCAATGAGCAGTTCTTC.

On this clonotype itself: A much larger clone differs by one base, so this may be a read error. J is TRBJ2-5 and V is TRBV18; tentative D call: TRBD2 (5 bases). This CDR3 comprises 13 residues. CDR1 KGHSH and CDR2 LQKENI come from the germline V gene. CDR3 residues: CASSPPELETQCF. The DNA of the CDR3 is TGTGCCAGCTCACCACCGGAACTAGAGACCCAGTGCTTC. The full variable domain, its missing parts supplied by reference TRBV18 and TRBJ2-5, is NAGVMQNPRHLVRRRGQEARLRCSPMKGHSHVYWYRQLPEEGLKFMVYLQKENIIDESGMPKERFSAEFPKEGPSILRIQQVVRGDSAAYFCASSPPELETQCFGPGTRLLVL.

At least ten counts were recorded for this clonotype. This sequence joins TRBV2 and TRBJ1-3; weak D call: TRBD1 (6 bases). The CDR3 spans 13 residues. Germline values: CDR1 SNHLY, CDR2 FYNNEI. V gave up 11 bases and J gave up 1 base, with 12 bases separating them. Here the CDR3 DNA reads TGTGCCGGGGAACAGGGATCTGGAAACACCATATATTTT. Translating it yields CAGEQGSGNTIYF.

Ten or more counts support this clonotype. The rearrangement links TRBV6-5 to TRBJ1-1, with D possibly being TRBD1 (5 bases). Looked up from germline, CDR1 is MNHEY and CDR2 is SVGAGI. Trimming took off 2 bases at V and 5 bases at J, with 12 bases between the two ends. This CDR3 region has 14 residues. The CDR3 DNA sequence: TGTGCCAGCAGTTACGCAGGGTTTGGTACTGAAGCTTTCTTT. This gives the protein CASSYAGFGTEAFF.

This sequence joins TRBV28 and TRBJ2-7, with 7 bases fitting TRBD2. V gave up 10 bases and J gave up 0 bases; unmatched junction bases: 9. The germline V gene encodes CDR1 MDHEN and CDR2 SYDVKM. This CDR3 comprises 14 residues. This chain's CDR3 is CATSVAGPSYEQYF. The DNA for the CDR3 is TGTGCCACTTCAGTAGCGGGCCCCTCCTACGAGCAGTACTTC. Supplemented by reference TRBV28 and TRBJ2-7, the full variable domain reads DVKVTQSSRYLVKRTGEKVFLECVQDMDHENMFWYRQDPGLGLRLIYFSYDVKMKEKGDIPEGYSVSREKKERFSLILESASTNQTSMYLCATSVAGPSYEQYFGPGTRLTVT.

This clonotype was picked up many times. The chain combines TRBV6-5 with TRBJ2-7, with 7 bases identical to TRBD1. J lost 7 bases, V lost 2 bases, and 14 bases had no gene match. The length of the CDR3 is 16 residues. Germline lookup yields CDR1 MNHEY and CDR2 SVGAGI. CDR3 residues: CASSYGVRGHAWEQYF. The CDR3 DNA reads TGTGCCAGCAGTTACGGGGTGAGGGGGCATGCGTGGGAGCAGTACTTC.

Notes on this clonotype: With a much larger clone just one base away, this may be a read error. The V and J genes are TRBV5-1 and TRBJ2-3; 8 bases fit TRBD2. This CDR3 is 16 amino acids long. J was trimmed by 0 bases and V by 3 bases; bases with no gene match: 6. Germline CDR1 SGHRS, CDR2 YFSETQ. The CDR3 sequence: CASSSELAASTDTQYF. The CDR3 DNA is TGCGCCAGCAGCTCCGAACTAGCGGCTAGCACAGATACGCAGTATTTT. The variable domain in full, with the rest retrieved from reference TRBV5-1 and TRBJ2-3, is KAGVTQTPRYLIKTRGQQVTLSCSPISGHRSVSWYQQTPGQGLQFLFEYFSETQRNKGNFPGRFSGRQFSNSRSEMNVSTLELGDSALYLCASSSELAASTDTQYFGPGTRLTVL.

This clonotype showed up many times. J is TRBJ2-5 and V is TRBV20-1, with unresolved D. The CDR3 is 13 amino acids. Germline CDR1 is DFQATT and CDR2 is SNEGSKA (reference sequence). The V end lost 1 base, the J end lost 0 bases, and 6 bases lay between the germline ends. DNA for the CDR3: TGCAGTGCTAGAGCTAGAAACCAAGAGACCCAGTACTTC. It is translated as CSARARNQETQYF.

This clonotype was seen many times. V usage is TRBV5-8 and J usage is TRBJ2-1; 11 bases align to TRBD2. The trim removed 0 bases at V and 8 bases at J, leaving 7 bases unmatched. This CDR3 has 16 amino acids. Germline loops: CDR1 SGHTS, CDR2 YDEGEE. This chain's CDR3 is CASSLARTSGFDEQFF. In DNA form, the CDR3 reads TGTGCCAGCAGCTTGGCCCGGACTAGCGGGTTCGATGAGCAGTTCTTC.

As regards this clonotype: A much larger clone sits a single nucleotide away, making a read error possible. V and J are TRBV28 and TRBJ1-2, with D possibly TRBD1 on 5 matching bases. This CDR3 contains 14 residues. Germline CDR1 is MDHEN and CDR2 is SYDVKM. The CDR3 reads CASSPTKGADGDTF. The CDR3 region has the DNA TGTGCCAGCAGTCCCACCAAAGGGGCGGATGGCGACACCTTC.

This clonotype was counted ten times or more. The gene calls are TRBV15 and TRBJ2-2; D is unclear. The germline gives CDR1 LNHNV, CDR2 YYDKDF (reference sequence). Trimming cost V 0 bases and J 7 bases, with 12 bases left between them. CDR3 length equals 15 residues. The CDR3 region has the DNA TGTGCCACCAGCAGAGATGGTTCGACACTCGGGGAGCTGTTTTTT. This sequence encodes CATSRDGSTLGELFF.

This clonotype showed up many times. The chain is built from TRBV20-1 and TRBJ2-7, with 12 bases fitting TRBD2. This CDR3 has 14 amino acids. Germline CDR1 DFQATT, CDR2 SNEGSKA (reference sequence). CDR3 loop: CSPGLAGYSYEQYF. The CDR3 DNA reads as TGCAGCCCAGGACTAGCGGGATACTCCTACGAGCAGTACTTC.

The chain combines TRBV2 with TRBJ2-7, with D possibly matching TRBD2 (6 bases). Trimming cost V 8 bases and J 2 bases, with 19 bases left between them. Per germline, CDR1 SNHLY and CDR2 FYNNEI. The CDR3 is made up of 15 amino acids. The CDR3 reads CASLYYRTNPYEQYF. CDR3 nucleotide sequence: TGTGCCAGCCTATATTACAGGACTAACCCCTACGAGCAGTACTTC.

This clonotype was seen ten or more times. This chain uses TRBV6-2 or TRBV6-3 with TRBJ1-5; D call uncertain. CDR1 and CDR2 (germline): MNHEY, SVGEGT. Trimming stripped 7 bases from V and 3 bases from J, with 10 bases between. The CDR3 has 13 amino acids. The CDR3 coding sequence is TGTGCCAGCAAAGGCGGCTACAATCAGCCCCAGCATTTT. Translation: CASKGGYNQPQHF.

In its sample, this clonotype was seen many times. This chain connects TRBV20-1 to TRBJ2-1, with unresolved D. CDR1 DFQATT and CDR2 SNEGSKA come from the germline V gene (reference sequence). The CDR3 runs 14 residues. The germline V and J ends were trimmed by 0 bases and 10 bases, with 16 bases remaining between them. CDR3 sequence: CSARDSVSGGEQFF. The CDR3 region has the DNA TGCAGTGCTAGAGATTCGGTGTCGGGTGGGGAGCAGTTCTTC.

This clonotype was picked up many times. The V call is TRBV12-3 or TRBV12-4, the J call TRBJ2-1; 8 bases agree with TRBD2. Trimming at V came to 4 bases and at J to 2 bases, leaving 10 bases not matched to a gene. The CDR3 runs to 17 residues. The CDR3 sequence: CASSSFPGGATYNEQFF. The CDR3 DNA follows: TGTGCCAGCAGTTCCTTCCCCGGGGGGGCGACCTACAATGAGCAGTTCTTC.